This T cell receptor (beta chain) was obtained from a study of human T cells and chemical hapten exposure. The study used a library that attached unique molecular identifiers to individual cDNA molecules. Using its own MiXCR run on the RACE reads, TCRdb lists one record per CDR3 protein. Of about 68,000 distinct CDR3 sequences listed, approximately 11% are singletons. The time point is: pre-sensitization, week 0. Treatment described: therapeutic diphenylcyclopropenone sensitization with weekly scalp DPC. Trimming removed 1 base from V and 9 bases from J, with 16 bases in between. Germline loops: CDR1 SEHNR, CDR2 FQNEAQ (reference sequence). The CDR3 extends over 15 amino acids.

The origin of this receptor is a woman between 45 and 60 years old with alopecia areata. Some clones in this sample may be carry-over from other donors' samples. The sequenced sample was whole blood, obtained in connection with sensitization to the hapten diphenylcyclopropenone (DPC). This sequence joins TRBV7-9 and TRBJ2-1; no reliable D call. Written as DNA, the CDR3 is TGTGCCAGCAGCTTAGTTGGCGTTTGGTTAGGTGAGCAGTTCTTC. It specifies CASSLVGVWLGEQFF.